The 13 T cell receptor beta chains in this list originate from one sample, sequenced in a study of blood T cell repertoires in COVID-19. Assay: immunoSEQ multiplex PCR; the TCRdb copy retains only in-frame clones and omits some. The table has nearly 300,000 clones, approximately 88% seen once. The sequencing input was peripheral blood. These TCRs come from a woman under 40 who had recovered from COVID-19.

The chain is built from TRBV7-9 and TRBJ1-5, with a weak D call TRBD1 (6 bases). The V gene lost 3 bases and the J gene lost 4 bases, with 7 bases spanning the gap. The CDR3 is made up of 13 amino acids. Germline V gene lookup returns CDR1 SEHNR and CDR2 FQNEAQ (reference sequence). The CDR3 region is CASSLDSNQPQHF. DNA of the CDR3: TGTGCCAGCAGCTTGGACAGTAATCAGCCCCAGCATTTT.

This sequence joins TRBV27 and TRBJ1-2; 7 nucleotides line up with TRBD1. This CDR3 spans 14 amino acids. Germline loops: CDR1 MNHEY, CDR2 SMNVEV (reference sequence). V lost 2 bases and J lost 4; bases outside the gene matches: 4. The CDR3 DNA is TGTGCCAGCAGTTTACGACAGGGTGCCTATGGCTACACCTTC. Translation gives CASSLRQGAYGYTF.

A remark on this clone: Within the sample, other DNA sequences also encode this same CDR3. The rearrangement joins TRBV5-4 to TRBJ1-2; TRBD1 is a possible D gene (5 bases). CDR1 is SGHNT and CDR2 is YYREEE in the germline V gene (reference sequence). CDR3 length equals 14 residues. V was shortened by 0 bases and J by 4 bases, with 10 bases between the two germline ends. CDR3 protein: CASSLGQGTYGYTF. The CDR3 DNA follows: TGTGCCAGCAGCTTGGGGCAGGGTACCTATGGCTACACCTTC.

The table lists this clone with a count of one. The genes are TRBV20-1 and TRBJ1-2, with D hard to call. Germline CDR1 and CDR2: DFQATT and SNEGSKA (reference sequence). This CDR3 contains 11 residues. V was trimmed by 3 bases and J by 8 bases, leaving 10 bases between them. CDR3 sequence reads: CSARARGGYTF. In DNA form, the CDR3 reads TGCAGTGCTAGGGCCAGAGGGGGCTACACCTTC.

The J gene is TRBJ1-2, the V gene TRBV5-1; a possible D gene is TRBD1 (5 bases). V lost 0 bases to trimming and J lost 8 bases, with 23 bases between them. Germline CDR1 and CDR2: SGHRS and YFSETQ. The CDR3 length is 17 residues. CDR3 amino acids: CASSLDDEAGPVRGYTF. CDR3 sequence (DNA): TGCGCCAGCAGCTTGGATGACGAGGCAGGGCCCGTGAGGGGCTACACCTTC.

This chain joins TRBV28 and TRBJ1-1; D not resolved. The CDR3 has 13 amino acids. CDR1 MDHEN and CDR2 SYDVKM come from the germline V gene. V lost 1 base and J lost 9, with 12 bases in between. For the CDR3, the DNA is TGTGCCAGCAGTTTATCCGCCGCGGCAAAAGCTTTCTTT. Translating gives CASSLSAAAKAFF. The whole variable domain, filled in from reference TRBV28 and TRBJ1-1, reads DVKVTQSSRYLVKRTGEKVFLECVQDMDHENMFWYRQDPGLGLRLIYFSYDVKMKEKGDIPEGYSVSREKKERFSLILESASTNQTSMYLCASSLSAAAKAFFGQGTRLTVV.

This chain uses TRBV18 with TRBJ2-5; 8 nucleotides match TRBD2. Germline V gene data show CDR1 as KGHSH and CDR2 as LQKENI. V dropped 4 bases and J dropped 5; count of bases not matched to a gene: 15. This CDR3 is built from 17 residues. CDR3 nucleotides: TGTGCCAGCTCACTCTTGCAGGGACTAGTTAACTGGGAGACCCAGTACTTC. Translation: CASSLLQGLVNWETQYF.

V gene TRBV19 combines with J gene TRBJ2-7, with D tentatively TRBD2 (5 bases). The germline CDR1 and CDR2 sequences are LNHDA and SQIVND (reference sequence). V gave up 4 bases and J gave up 0 bases, with 13 bases separating them. The CDR3 length is 15 residues. The CDR3 protein is CASSKADAYSYEQYF. The CDR3 nucleotides read TGTGCCAGTAGTAAAGCGGACGCCTACTCCTACGAGCAGTACTTC.

CDR3 bases: TGTGCCACCAGCAGACAGGGACAGCCCCAGCATTTT. Its translation: CATSRQGQPQHF. The chain employs TRBV15 and TRBJ1-5; D possibly corresponds to TRBD1 (5 bases). Per germline, CDR1 LNHNV and CDR2 YYDKDF (reference sequence). The CDR3 is 12 amino acids. V gave up 2 bases and J gave up 7 bases, with 6 bases separating them.

This clone came up once. The V and J genes are TRBV19 and TRBJ1-2; TRBD1 agrees at 7 bases. The CDR3 runs 14 residues. Germline assignment: CDR1 LNHDA and CDR2 SQIVND (reference sequence). The J segment lost 6 bases and the V segment lost 4 bases, leaving 8 bases of the junction unmatched. CDR3 sequence (DNA): TGTGCCAGTAGTACCGGGACAGCCATCCATGGCTACACCTTC. Amino acids: CASSTGTAIHGYTF.

The genes are TRBV4-1 and TRBJ1-1; TRBD1 is a possible D gene (6 bases). The V end lost 0 bases, the J end lost 6 bases, and 14 bases lay between the germline ends. CDR3 length: 15 amino acids. CDR1 and CDR2 from the germline V gene are MGHRA and YSYEKL. For the CDR3, the DNA is TGCGCCAGCAGCCAAGATACAGGGTGGGGAGCTGAAGCTTTCTTT. As protein: CASSQDTGWGAEAFF.

The J gene is TRBJ2-3, the V gene TRBV19; possible D gene TRBD2, 6 bases. The V end lost 3 bases, the J end lost 1 base, and 8 bases lay between the germline ends. Per germline, CDR1 LNHDA and CDR2 SQIVND (reference sequence). The length of the CDR3 is 14 residues. Here the CDR3 reads CASSMQRGTDTQYF. The CDR3 bases are TGTGCCAGTAGTATGCAGCGGGGCACAGATACGCAGTATTTT.

The chain carries TRBV5-4 and TRBJ2-7; 10 bases fit TRBD2. After removal of 1 base from V and 5 bases from J, the junction contained 6 bases not matched to a gene. The CDR3 is made up of 15 amino acids. In germline, CDR1 is SGHNT, CDR2 YYREEE (reference sequence). Here the CDR3 reads CASSLLGLADNEQYF. The CDR3 DNA follows: TGTGCCAGCAGCTTGCTAGGACTAGCGGATAACGAGCAGTACTTC.